These 2 T cell receptor beta chains were all obtained from the same sample, sequenced in a study of response to subunit inactivated influenza vaccine. TCRdb used MiXCR to reprocess the RT-PCR reads, holding one entry per CDR3 protein. The table includes about 800,000 distinct CDR3 sequences, around 20% detected once. This specimen consisted of PBMCs from blood, obtained around 5 days after vaccination. These receptors were taken from a man over 45 who received an inactivated influenza vaccine.

The chain carries TRBV20-1 and TRBJ2-7; D may be TRBD2 (5 bases). This CDR3 spans 14 amino acids. Germline lookup yields CDR1 DFQATT and CDR2 SNEGSKA (reference sequence). V dropped 0 bases and J dropped 3 bases, with 12 bases sitting between them. The CDR3: CSARDDDGIYEQYF. In DNA, the CDR3 is TGCAGTGCTAGAGATGACGACGGGATCTACGAGCAGTACTTC.

This clonotype was seen many times. This chain connects TRBV12-3 or TRBV12-4 to TRBJ2-7, with 7 bases that match TRBD1. J lost 6 bases, V lost 5 bases, and 4 bases had no gene match. This CDR3 has 12 amino acids. The CDR3 DNA follows: TGTGCCAGCAGTGTCAGGGGGTCCGAGCAGTACTTC. Encoded protein: CASSVRGSEQYF.